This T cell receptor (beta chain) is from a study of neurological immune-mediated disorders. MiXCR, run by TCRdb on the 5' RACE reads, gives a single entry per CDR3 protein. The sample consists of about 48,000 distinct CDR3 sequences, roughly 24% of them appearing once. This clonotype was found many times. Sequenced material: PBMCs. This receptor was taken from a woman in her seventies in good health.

The CDR3 DNA reads as TGCGCCAGCAGCTTGGTAGAAAGCTCCTACAATGAGCAGTTCTTC. Protein: CASSLVESSYNEQFF. The V gene is TRBV5-1, the J gene TRBJ2-1, with D unresolved. The CDR3 is 15 amino acids. Between the trimmed V and J ends, which lost 0 bases and 0 bases, there was a span of 7 bases. Germline V CDR1 and CDR2: SGHRS, YFSETQ.